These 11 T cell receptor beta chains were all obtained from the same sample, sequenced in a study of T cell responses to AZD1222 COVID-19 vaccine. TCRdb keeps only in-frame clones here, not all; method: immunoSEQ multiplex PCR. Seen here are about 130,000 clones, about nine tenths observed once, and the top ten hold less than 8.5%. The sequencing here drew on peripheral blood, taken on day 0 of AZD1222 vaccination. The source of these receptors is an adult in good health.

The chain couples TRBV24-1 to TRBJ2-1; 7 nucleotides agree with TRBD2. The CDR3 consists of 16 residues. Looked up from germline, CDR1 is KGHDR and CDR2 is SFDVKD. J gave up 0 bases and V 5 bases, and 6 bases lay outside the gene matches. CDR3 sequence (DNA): TGTGCCACCAGTGCTCCCGGGGGGTACTCCTACAATGAGCAGTTCTTC. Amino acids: CATSAPGGYSYNEQFF.

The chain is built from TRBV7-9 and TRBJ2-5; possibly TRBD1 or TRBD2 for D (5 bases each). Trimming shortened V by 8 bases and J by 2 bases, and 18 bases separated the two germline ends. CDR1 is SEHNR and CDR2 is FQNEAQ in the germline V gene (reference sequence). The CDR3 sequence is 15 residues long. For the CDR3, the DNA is TGTGCCAGCTACCTGTTGGGAGACAGACAAGAGACCCAGTACTTC. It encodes CASYLLGDRQETQYF.

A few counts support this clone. For the CDR3, the DNA is TGTGCCAGCAGTGAATCCGGTTTCGGGTCCAATGAGCAGTTCTTC. Its protein product is CASSESGFGSNEQFF. The V and J genes are TRBV6-4 and TRBJ2-1; D gene uncertain. Trimming removed 3 bases at V and 6 bases at J, with 15 bases between. CDR3 length equals 15 residues. Germline V lookup: CDR1 MRHNA, CDR2 SNTAGT.

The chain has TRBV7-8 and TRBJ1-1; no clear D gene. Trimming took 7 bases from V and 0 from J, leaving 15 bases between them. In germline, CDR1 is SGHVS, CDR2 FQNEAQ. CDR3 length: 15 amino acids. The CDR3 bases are TGTGCCAGCACCTCCCCTCCGGAAATGAACACTGAAGCTTTCTTT. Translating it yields CASTSPPEMNTEAFF.

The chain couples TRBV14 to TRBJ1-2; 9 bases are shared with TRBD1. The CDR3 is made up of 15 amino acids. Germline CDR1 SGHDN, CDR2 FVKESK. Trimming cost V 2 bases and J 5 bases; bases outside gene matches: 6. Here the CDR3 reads CASSQWGQGQYGYTF. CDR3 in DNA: TGTGCCAGCAGCCAATGGGGACAGGGACAGTATGGCTACACCTTC.

DNA of the CDR3: TGTGCCAGCAGCCCTTACGGGACAGGGGGCAATTATAGCAATCAGCCCCAGCATTTT. Its translation: CASSPYGTGGNYSNQPQHF. The chain has TRBV7-3 and TRBJ1-5, with 12 bases fitting TRBD1. Per the germline V gene, CDR1 is SGHTA and CDR2 is FQGTGA. The CDR3 is made up of 19 amino acids. The V segment lost 5 bases and the J segment 0 bases; nucleotides outside the gene matches: 11. The variable domain in full, completed from reference TRBV7-3 and TRBJ1-5, reads GAGVSQTPSNKVTEKGKYVELRCDPISGHTALYWYRQSLGQGPEFLIYFQGTGAADDSGLPNDRFFAVRPEGSVSTLKIQRTERGDSAVYLCASSPYGTGGNYSNQPQHFGDGTRLSIL.

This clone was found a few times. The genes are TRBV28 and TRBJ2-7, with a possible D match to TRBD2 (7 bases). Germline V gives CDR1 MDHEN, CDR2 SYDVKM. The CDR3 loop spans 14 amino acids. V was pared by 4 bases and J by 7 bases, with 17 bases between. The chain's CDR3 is CASSSGGPRGEQYF. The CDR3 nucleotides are TGTGCCAGCAGTTCCGGGGGGCCCCGGGGGGAGCAGTACTTC.

CDR3 residues: CASTKTSGGTYEQYF. DNA of the CDR3: TGCGCCAGCACCAAGACTAGCGGGGGGACCTACGAGCAGTACTTC. The rearrangement links TRBV10-2 to TRBJ2-7; 13 bases fit TRBD2. The CDR3 contains 15 residues. Germline V gene sequence: CDR1 WSHSY, CDR2 SAAADI. Unmatched junction bases numbered 5, after V lost 7 bases and J lost 2 bases.

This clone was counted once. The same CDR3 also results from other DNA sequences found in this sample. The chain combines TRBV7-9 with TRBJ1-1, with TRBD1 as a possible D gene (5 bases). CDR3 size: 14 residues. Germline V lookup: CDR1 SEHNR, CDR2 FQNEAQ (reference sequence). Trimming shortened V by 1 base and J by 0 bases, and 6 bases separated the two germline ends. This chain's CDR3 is CASSLGTLNTEAFF. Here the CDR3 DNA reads TGTGCCAGCAGCTTAGGGACATTGAACACTGAAGCTTTCTTT.

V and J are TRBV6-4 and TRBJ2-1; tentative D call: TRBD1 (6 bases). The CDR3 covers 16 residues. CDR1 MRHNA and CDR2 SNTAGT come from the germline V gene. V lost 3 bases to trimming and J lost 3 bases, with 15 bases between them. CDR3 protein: CASSEGGRGGYNEQFF. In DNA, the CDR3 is TGTGCCAGCAGTGAGGGTGGGAGAGGGGGCTACAATGAGCAGTTCTTC.

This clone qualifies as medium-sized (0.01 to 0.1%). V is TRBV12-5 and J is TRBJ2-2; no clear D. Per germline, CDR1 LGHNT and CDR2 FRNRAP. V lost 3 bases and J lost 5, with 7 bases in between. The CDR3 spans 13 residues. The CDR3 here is CASGLRETGELFF. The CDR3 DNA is TGTGCTAGTGGTTTAAGGGAAACCGGGGAGCTGTTTTTT.